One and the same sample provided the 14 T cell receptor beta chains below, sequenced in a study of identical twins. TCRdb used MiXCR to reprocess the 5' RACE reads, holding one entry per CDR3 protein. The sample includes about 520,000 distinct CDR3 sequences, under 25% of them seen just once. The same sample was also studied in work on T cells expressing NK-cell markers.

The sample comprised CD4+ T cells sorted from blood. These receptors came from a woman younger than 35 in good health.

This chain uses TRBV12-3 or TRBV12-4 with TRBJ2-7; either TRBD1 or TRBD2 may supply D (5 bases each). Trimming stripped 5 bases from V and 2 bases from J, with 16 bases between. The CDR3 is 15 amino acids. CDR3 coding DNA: TGTGCCAGCAGTCCCCCCGCCTCGGGGCCCTACGAGCAGTACTTC. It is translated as CASSPPASGPYEQYF.

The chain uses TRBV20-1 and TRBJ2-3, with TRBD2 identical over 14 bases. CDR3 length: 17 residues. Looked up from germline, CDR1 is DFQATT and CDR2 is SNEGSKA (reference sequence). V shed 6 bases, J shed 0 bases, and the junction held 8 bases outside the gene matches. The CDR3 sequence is CSAGGTSGGASTDTQYF. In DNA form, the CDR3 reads TGCAGTGCGGGAGGGACTAGCGGGGGAGCTAGCACAGATACGCAGTATTTT.

The CDR3 coding sequence is TGCGCCAGCAGCTCCATTACGGGACAGGCGTTCTACGAGCAGTACTTC. Translation gives CASSSITGQAFYEQYF. The chain couples TRBV5-1 to TRBJ2-7; 8 bases match TRBD1. Unmatched junction bases numbered 11, after V lost 3 bases and J lost 3 bases. CDR1 is SGHRS and CDR2 is YFSETQ in the germline V gene. This CDR3 comprises 16 residues.

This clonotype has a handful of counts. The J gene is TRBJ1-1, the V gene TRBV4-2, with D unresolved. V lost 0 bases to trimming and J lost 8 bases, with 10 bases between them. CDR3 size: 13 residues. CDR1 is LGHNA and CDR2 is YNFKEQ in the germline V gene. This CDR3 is CASSQDSAGEAFF. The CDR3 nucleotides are TGTGCCAGCAGCCAAGATTCGGCAGGCGAAGCTTTCTTT.

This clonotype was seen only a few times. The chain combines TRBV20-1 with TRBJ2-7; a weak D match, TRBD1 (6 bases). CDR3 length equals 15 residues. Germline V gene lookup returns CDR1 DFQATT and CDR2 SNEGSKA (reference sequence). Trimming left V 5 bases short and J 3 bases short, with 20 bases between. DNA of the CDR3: TGCAGTGCTCTAATGTCCTTGGAAGGGGGCTACGAGCAGTACTTC. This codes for CSALMSLEGGYEQYF.

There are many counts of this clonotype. The CDR3 nucleotides are TGTGCCAGTCGACCCTTACCGGAGACCCAGTACTTC. It yields the protein CASRPLPETQYF. This sequence joins TRBV6-6 and TRBJ2-5; D uncertain. The CDR3 has 12 residues. From germline, CDR1 is MNHNY and CDR2 SVGAGI (reference sequence). V was pared by 9 bases and J by 5 bases, with 13 bases between.

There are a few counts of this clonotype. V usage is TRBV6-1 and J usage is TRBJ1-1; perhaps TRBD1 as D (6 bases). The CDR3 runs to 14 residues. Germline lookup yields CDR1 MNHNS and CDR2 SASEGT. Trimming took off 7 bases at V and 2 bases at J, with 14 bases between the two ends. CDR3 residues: CASTRTGLNTEAFF. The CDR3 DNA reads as TGTGCCAGCACCCGAACAGGGCTTAACACTGAAGCTTTCTTT.

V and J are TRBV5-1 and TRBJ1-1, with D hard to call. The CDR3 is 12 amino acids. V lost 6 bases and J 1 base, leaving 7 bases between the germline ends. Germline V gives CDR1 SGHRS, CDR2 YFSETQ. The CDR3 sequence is CASKTENTEAFF. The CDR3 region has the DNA TGCGCCAGCAAGACGGAGAACACTGAAGCTTTCTTT.

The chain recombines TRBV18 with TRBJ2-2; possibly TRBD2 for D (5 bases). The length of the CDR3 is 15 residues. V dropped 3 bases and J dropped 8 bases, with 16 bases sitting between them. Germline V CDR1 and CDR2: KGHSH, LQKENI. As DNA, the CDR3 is TGTGCCAGCTCACCGACACGGAGGACCGTTGGGGAGCTGTTTTTT. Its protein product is CASSPTRRTVGELFF.

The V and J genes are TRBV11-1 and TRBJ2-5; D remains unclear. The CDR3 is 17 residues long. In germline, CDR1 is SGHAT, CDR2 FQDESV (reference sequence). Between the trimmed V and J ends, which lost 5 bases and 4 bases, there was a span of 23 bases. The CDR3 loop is CASSLGPPRRERETQYF. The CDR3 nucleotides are TGTGCCAGCAGCCTAGGACCCCCGCGAAGAGAAAGAGAGACCCAGTACTTC. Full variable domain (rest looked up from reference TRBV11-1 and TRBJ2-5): EAEVAQSPRYKITEKSQAVAFWCDPISGHATLYWYRQILGQGPELLVQFQDESVVDDSQLPKDRFSAERLKGVDSTLKIQPAELGDSAMYLCASSLGPPRRERETQYFGPGTRLLVL.

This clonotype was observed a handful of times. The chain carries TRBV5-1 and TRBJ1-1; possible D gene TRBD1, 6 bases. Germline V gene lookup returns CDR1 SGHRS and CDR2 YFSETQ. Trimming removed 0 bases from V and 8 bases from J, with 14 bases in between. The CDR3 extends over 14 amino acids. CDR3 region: CASSLAGGVPEAFF. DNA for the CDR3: TGCGCCAGCAGCTTGGCCGGGGGCGTCCCCGAAGCTTTCTTT.

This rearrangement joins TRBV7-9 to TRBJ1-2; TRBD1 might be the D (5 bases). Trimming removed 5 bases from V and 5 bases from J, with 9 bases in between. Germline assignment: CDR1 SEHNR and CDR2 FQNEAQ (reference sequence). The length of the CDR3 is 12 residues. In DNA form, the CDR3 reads TGTGCCAGCAGCGACCCAGGGTATGGCTACACCTTC. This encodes CASSDPGYGYTF.

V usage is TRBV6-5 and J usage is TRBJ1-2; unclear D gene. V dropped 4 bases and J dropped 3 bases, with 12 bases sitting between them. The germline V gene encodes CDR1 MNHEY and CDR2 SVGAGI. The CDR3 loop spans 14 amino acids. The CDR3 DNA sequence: TGTGCCAGCAGTTCTCTATCGAGAGACTATGGCTACACCTTC. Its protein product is CASSSLSRDYGYTF.

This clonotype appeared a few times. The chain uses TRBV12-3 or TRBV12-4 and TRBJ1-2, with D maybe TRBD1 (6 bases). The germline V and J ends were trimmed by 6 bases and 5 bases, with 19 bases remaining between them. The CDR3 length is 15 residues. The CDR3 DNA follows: TGTGCCAGCAGCCGCCAGGGGAAGGGAGGGTATGGCTACACCTTC. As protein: CASSRQGKGGYGYTF.